Following are 8 T cell receptor beta chains from one sample sequenced in a study of blood T cell repertoires in COVID-19. The assay was immunoSEQ multiplex PCR, and TCRdb's table has in-frame clones only and misses some. This table has about 220,000 clones, about nine tenths appearing once. Sequencing was performed on peripheral blood. The source is a man aged 25-45 years who had recovered from COVID-19.

This chain uses TRBV9 with TRBJ2-5, with 11 bases that match TRBD2. Germline V gives CDR1 SGDLS, CDR2 YYNGEE. V was clipped by 3 bases and J by 4 bases; unmatched bases: 2. The CDR3 totals 14 residues. The CDR3 is CASSDSGGAETQYF. The CDR3 nucleotides read TGTGCCAGCAGCGATAGCGGGGGGGCAGAGACCCAGTACTTC.

This clone showed up just a few times. The J gene is TRBJ1-4, the V gene TRBV27; 7 nucleotides align to TRBD1. Germline loops: CDR1 MNHEY, CDR2 SMNVEV (reference sequence). V lost 3 bases and J lost 5; bases outside the gene matches: 6. This CDR3 spans 15 amino acids. CDR3 nucleotides: TGTGCCAGCAGTTTCGGCTCACAGGGGAATGAAAAACTGTTTTTT. Its protein product is CASSFGSQGNEKLFF.

This chain joins TRBV4-3 and TRBJ1-4, with TRBD1 identical over 10 bases. The CDR3 runs to 16 residues. Per the germline V gene, CDR1 is LGHNA and CDR2 is YSLEER. V lost 2 bases, J lost 6 bases, and 6 bases stayed unmatched. Here the CDR3 reads CASSQYTGTGDEKLFF. CDR3 sequence (DNA): TGCGCCAGCAGCCAATATACCGGGACAGGGGATGAAAAACTGTTTTTT.

V is TRBV4-3 and J is TRBJ2-5; D perhaps matches TRBD2 (6 bases). The CDR3 consists of 16 residues. V lost 0 bases and J 5 bases, leaving 16 bases between the germline ends. CDR1 is LGHNA, CDR2 YSLEER, per germline. Here the CDR3 reads CASSQDVTGLWETQYF. In nucleotides, the CDR3 is TGCGCCAGCAGCCAAGATGTGACGGGACTTTGGGAGACCCAGTACTTC.

This chain joins TRBV2 and TRBJ1-5; D is uncertain. Germline V gene sequence: CDR1 SNHLY, CDR2 FYNNEI. CDR3 length: 15 amino acids. The V end lost 2 bases, the J end lost 4 bases, and 12 bases lay between the germline ends. CDR3 DNA sequence: TGTGCCAGCAGTGAAAAGTCGGGGATGAATCAGCCCCAGCATTTT. It encodes CASSEKSGMNQPQHF.

The CDR3 loop reads CASSLSGGAVPSYNEQFF. CDR3 bases: TGTGCCAGCAGTCTTAGCGGGGGGGCGGTGCCGTCCTACAATGAGCAGTTCTTC. The V gene is TRBV7-2, the J gene TRBJ2-1, with 11 bases identical to TRBD2. This CDR3 region has 18 residues. Germline V lookup: CDR1 SGHTA, CDR2 FQGNSA. The V segment lost 6 bases and the J segment 1 base; nucleotides outside the gene matches: 11.

The chain joins TRBV5-1 to TRBJ2-5; D is perhaps TRBD2 (6 bases). V was trimmed by 4 bases and J by 5 bases, leaving 24 bases between them. The CDR3 totals 17 residues. The germline gives CDR1 SGHRS, CDR2 YFSETQ. CDR3 protein: CASSRRPGLTSSETQYF. The CDR3 bases are TGCGCCAGCAGCCGGAGACCGGGACTCACCTCGTCCGAGACCCAGTACTTC.

In regard to this clone: One end of the junction varies from germline; a read error may be responsible. The CDR3 here is CASSPSVSSDNEQFF. In DNA, the CDR3 is TGTGCCAGCTCACCCTCCGTATCCTCCGACAATGAGCAGTTCTTC. This rearrangement joins TRBV18 to TRBJ2-1; D ambiguous. Germline values: CDR1 KGHSH, CDR2 LQKENI. The CDR3 consists of 15 residues.